These T cell receptor beta chains were read from a single sample in a study of T cell changes during pregnancy in multiple sclerosis. Sequenced by immunoSEQ multiplex PCR; TCRdb stores in-frame clones only, minus some. This table has 95,000 to 150,000 clones, 90% to 95% appearing once. The material sequenced was peripheral blood, taken before pregnancy. Receptors originate from a female donor with multiple sclerosis, enrolled in a pregnancy study. CDR3s include the opening cysteine and the closing phenylalanine or tryptophan. The D gene is left open where the match is weak. Part of the rows lack a size; the others show once, few, many or a class for expanded clones.

v_call: TRBV11-2; clone_size: NA; d_call: TRBD2; j_call: TRBJ2-1; cdr3_aa: CASRSSGVNEQFF; cdr3_nt: TGTGCCAGCAGATCTAGCGGAGTAAATGAGCAGTTCTTC
v_call: TRBV7-8; clone_size: NA; d_call: TRBD1; j_call: TRBJ2-2; cdr3_aa: CASIHLGQGFSPSGELFF; cdr3_nt: TGTGCCAGCATCCACCTCGGACAGGGTTTCTCTCCTAGCGGGGAGCTGTTTTTT
v_call: TRBV19; clone_size: NA; d_call: TRBD1; j_call: TRBJ1-5; cdr3_aa: CASSAQGARQPQHF; cdr3_nt: TGTGCCAGTAGTGCCCAGGGGGCTCGGCAGCCCCAGCATTTT
v_call: TRBV18; clone_size: once; d_call: TRBD1; j_call: TRBJ2-4; cdr3_aa: CASSPPGQGAGIQYF; cdr3_nt: TGTGCCAGCTCACCCCCGGGACAGGGAGCGGGCATTCAGTACTTC
v_call: TRBV2; clone_size: NA; d_call: TRBD1; j_call: TRBJ2-7; cdr3_aa: CASSLRQGHYEQYF; cdr3_nt: TGTGCCAGCAGTCTCAGACAGGGACACTACGAGCAGTACTTC
v_call: TRBV6-5; clone_size: NA; d_call: NA; j_call: TRBJ2-5; cdr3_aa: CASSPFGGPETQYF; cdr3_nt: TGTGCCAGCAGTCCCTTTGGAGGCCCCGAGACCCAGTACTTC
v_call: TRBV6-1; clone_size: NA; d_call: TRBD1; j_call: TRBJ2-7; cdr3_aa: CASSPGTDTYEQYF; cdr3_nt: TGTGCCAGCAGTCCCGGGACAGACACCTACGAGCAGTACTTC
v_call: TRBV27; clone_size: NA; d_call: NA; j_call: TRBJ2-3; cdr3_aa: CASSSIPGNTDTQYF; cdr3_nt: TGTGCCAGCAGTTCTATTCCCGGGAACACAGATACGCAGTATTTT
v_call: TRBV7-6; clone_size: few; d_call: NA; j_call: TRBJ1-2; cdr3_aa: CASSGQINYGYTF; cdr3_nt: TGTGCCAGCAGCGGACAGATAAACTATGGCTACACCTTC
v_call: TRBV5-1; clone_size: NA; d_call: NA; j_call: TRBJ1-2; cdr3_aa: CASSRGVEPLSYGYTF; cdr3_nt: TGCGCCAGCAGCCGGGGGGTAGAACCGCTGAGCTATGGCTACACCTTC
v_call: TRBV19; clone_size: NA; d_call: NA; j_call: TRBJ1-4; cdr3_aa: CASSIGTHNEKLFF; cdr3_nt: TGTGCCAGTAGTATCGGGACTCATAATGAAAAACTGTTTTTT
v_call: TRBV5-4; clone_size: few; d_call: TRBD1; j_call: TRBJ1-2; cdr3_aa: CASRSGQGGYGYTF; cdr3_nt: TGTGCCAGCAGATCTGGACAGGGCGGTTATGGCTACACCTTC
v_call: TRBV11-1; clone_size: NA; d_call: TRBD1; j_call: TRBJ2-1; cdr3_aa: CASSQTGGAYNEQFF; cdr3_nt: TGTGCCAGCAGCCAAACAGGGGGCGCCTACAATGAGCAGTTCTTC
v_call: TRBV10-2; clone_size: NA; d_call: NA; j_call: TRBJ2-1; cdr3_aa: CASSDRPGVNEQFF; cdr3_nt: TGCGCCAGCAGTGACAGGCCAGGGGTCAATGAGCAGTTCTTC
v_call: TRBV11-1; clone_size: NA; d_call: TRBD1; j_call: TRBJ1-4; cdr3_aa: CASSGDRGREEKLFF; cdr3_nt: TGTGCCAGCAGCGGTGACAGGGGGCGAGAAGAAAAACTGTTTTTT
v_call: TRBV11-2; clone_size: NA; d_call: NA; j_call: TRBJ1-4; cdr3_aa: CASSSIYRGSNEKLFF; cdr3_nt: TGTGCCAGCAGCTCGATCTATAGGGGAAGTAATGAAAAACTGTTTTTT
v_call: TRBV4-1; clone_size: once; d_call: NA; j_call: TRBJ2-1; cdr3_aa: CASSQEGPGVGDEQFF; cdr3_nt: TGCGCCAGCAGCCAAGAAGGTCCCGGGGTCGGGGATGAGCAGTTCTTC
v_call: TRBV6-1; clone_size: NA; d_call: TRBD2; j_call: TRBJ2-7; cdr3_aa: CASSALKPASGGLHEQYF; cdr3_nt: TGTGCCAGCAGTGCCTTAAAACCCGCTAGCGGGGGACTACACGAGCAGTACTTC
v_call: TRBV11-2; clone_size: NA; d_call: NA; j_call: TRBJ1-2; cdr3_aa: CASSSDINYGYTF; cdr3_nt: TGTGCCAGCAGCTCCGACATCAACTATGGCTACACCTTC
v_call: TRBV5-1; clone_size: NA; d_call: TRBD2; j_call: TRBJ2-5; cdr3_aa: CASSFRGQGSSGSLPGETQYF; cdr3_nt: TGCGCCAGCAGCTTCCGGGGGCAGGGGTCTAGCGGGAGCCTGCCGGGAGAGACCCAGTACTTC
v_call: TRBV7-3; clone_size: NA; d_call: TRBD2; j_call: TRBJ2-2; cdr3_aa: CASSPNGAGGPLGTGELFF; cdr3_nt: TGTGCCAGCAGCCCAAACGGAGCGGGAGGCCCCTTAGGCACCGGGGAGCTGTTTTTT
v_call: TRBV5-4; clone_size: NA; d_call: TRBD1; j_call: TRBJ2-5; cdr3_aa: CASSLEDRGPETQYF; cdr3_nt: TGTGCCAGCAGCTTGGAGGACAGGGGTCCAGAGACCCAGTACTTC
v_call: TRBV29-1; clone_size: NA; d_call: TRBD1; j_call: TRBJ1-5; cdr3_aa: CSATTGTADQPQHF; cdr3_nt: TGCAGCGCTACTACCGGGACAGCCGATCAGCCCCAGCATTTT
v_call: TRBV9; clone_size: NA; d_call: TRBD1; j_call: TRBJ2-7; cdr3_aa: CASSASGTGAYEQYF; cdr3_nt: TGTGCCAGCAGCGCATCCGGGACAGGAGCCTACGAGCAGTACTTC
v_call: TRBV15; clone_size: NA; d_call: NA; j_call: TRBJ1-4; cdr3_aa: CATSSRGEKLFF; cdr3_nt: TGTGCCACCAGCAGTAGGGGGGAAAAACTGTTTTTT
v_call: TRBV2; clone_size: once; d_call: NA; j_call: TRBJ2-7; cdr3_aa: CASSPGSGAYEQYF; cdr3_nt: TGTGCCAGCAGCCCTGGGTCTGGGGCTTACGAGCAGTACTTC
v_call: TRBV15; clone_size: NA; d_call: NA; j_call: TRBJ2-1; cdr3_aa: CATSAGFNNEQFF; cdr3_nt: TGTGCCACCAGTGCCGGGTTCAACAATGAGCAGTTCTTC
v_call: TRBV28; clone_size: NA; d_call: TRBD1; j_call: TRBJ1-2; cdr3_aa: CASEGRGPYGYTF; cdr3_nt: TGTGCCAGCGAAGGCAGGGGGCCCTATGGCTACACCTTC
v_call: TRBV29-1; clone_size: NA; d_call: NA; j_call: TRBJ1-1; cdr3_aa: CSVEVQGNTEAFF; cdr3_nt: TGCAGCGTTGAGGTACAGGGGAACACTGAAGCTTTCTTT
v_call: TRBV12-1; clone_size: once; d_call: NA; j_call: TRBJ2-3; cdr3_aa: CASSFYRDRVKGDTQYF; cdr3_nt: TGTGCCAGCAGCTTTTACCGGGACAGGGTTAAAGGAGATACGCAGTATTTT
v_call: TRBV9; clone_size: NA; d_call: NA; j_call: TRBJ2-7; cdr3_aa: CASSVEGVARYEQYF; cdr3_nt: TGTGCCAGCAGCGTAGAAGGGGTGGCCAGATACGAGCAGTACTTC
v_call: TRBV28; clone_size: NA; d_call: NA; j_call: TRBJ1-6; cdr3_aa: CASSLRELINSPLHF; cdr3_nt: TGTGCCAGCAGTTTACGGGAGCTTATTAATTCACCCCTCCACTTT
v_call: TRBV28; clone_size: NA; d_call: NA; j_call: TRBJ2-3; cdr3_aa: CASSRGLSTDTQYF; cdr3_nt: TGTGCCAGCAGTAGGGGCCTCAGCACAGATACGCAGTATTTT
v_call: TRBV6-1; clone_size: NA; d_call: TRBD2; j_call: TRBJ2-7; cdr3_aa: CASRGLTSGAYEQYF; cdr3_nt: TGTGCCAGCAGAGGCCTGACTAGCGGCGCCTACGAGCAGTACTTC
v_call: TRBV7-9; clone_size: NA; d_call: NA; j_call: TRBJ2-1; cdr3_aa: CASSLRDRDEQFF; cdr3_nt: TGTGCCAGCAGCTTACGCGATCGAGATGAGCAGTTCTTC
v_call: TRBV5-1; clone_size: NA; d_call: NA; j_call: TRBJ1-3; cdr3_aa: CASSQDTYSGNTIYF; cdr3_nt: TGCGCCAGCAGTCAAGACACCTATTCTGGAAACACCATATATTTT
v_call: TRBV9; clone_size: NA; d_call: NA; j_call: TRBJ2-1; cdr3_aa: CASSTRTDHYNEQFF; cdr3_nt: TGTGCCAGCAGCACCCGGACAGACCACTACAATGAGCAGTTCTTC